This T cell receptor beta chain is drawn from a study of T-cell reconstitution after alpha-beta-depleted transplantation in children. Unique molecular identifiers were used to barcode this TCRbeta library. TCRdb re-called the PCR reads with MiXCR, one entry per CDR3 protein. The profile shows some 350,000 distinct CDR3 sequences, about 16% of them singletons. This clonotype was found a few times. Its target is unknown. V lost 3 bases and J 4 bases, leaving 24 bases between the germline ends. The CDR3 totals 18 residues. The study's findings and limits: In some patients, recipient T cells and intrathymic progenitors surviving conditioning explained high day-60 diversity. T cells produced anew were the main source of T-cell counts and diversity one year after transplant. Several hundred expanded graft clones reportedly supplied alpha-beta T cells about two months after transplant.

V usage is TRBV12-3 or TRBV12-4 and J usage is TRBJ1-2, with D perhaps TRBD1 (6 bases). This clonotype was sampled from a male patient aged 2 to 9 who had a stem cell transplant for acute lymphoblastic leukemia, so the T cells may come from the graft donor. The sample was PBMCs, mostly from graft donor cells, taken 360 days after TCRalphabeta/CD19-depleted stem cell transplant. CDR3 in amino acids: CASSFEGTTGLGVYGYTF. DNA of the CDR3: TGTGCCAGCAGTTTTGAGGGTACTACAGGGTTGGGGGTCTATGGCTACACCTTC.